This T cell receptor (beta chain) was retrieved from a study of vaccination effects on CD4 cells after COVID-19. At the level of the study: Everyone in the study got two shots of either the BNT162b2 or mRNA-1273 vaccine.

Regarding this clone: Antigen: not known.

Findings of the study overall: There was only 1 of 255 vaccine-induced clones in healthy vaccinees that cross-reacted with common cold coronaviruses. Late post-vaccination samples showed marked contraction of infection- and vaccine-induced clones.

Antigen-specific CD4+ T cell clonotypes were called by their expansion after viral peptide-pool culture in ViraFEST. Investigators separated out CD4+ T cells once 9 to 11 days of culture had passed. None of these healthy vaccinees had been infected with SARS-CoV-2 before vaccination. Cultures got half-medium changes with IL-2 on days 3 and 7. Sequenced by immunoSEQ multiplex PCR; TCRdb stores in-frame clones only, minus some. The profile shows roughly 41,000 clones, roughly 82% of them singletons. The TCR comes from a human donor who received a COVID-19 vaccine. The source was CD4+ T cells from PBMCs cultured with HCoV-NL63 spike peptides, collected before COVID-19 vaccination.

CDR3: CASSLQGFSGNTIYF. CDR3 bases: TGCGCCAGCAGCTTGCAGGGATTCTCCGGAAACACCATATATTTT. The chain employs TRBV5-1 and TRBJ1-3; D may be TRBD1 (5 bases). Trimming left V 1 base short and J 4 bases short, with 12 bases between. Germline loops: CDR1 SGHRS, CDR2 YFSETQ. CDR3 length: 15 amino acids. The variable domain in full, with the rest retrieved from reference TRBV5-1 and TRBJ1-3, is KAGVTQTPRYLIKTRGQQVTLSCSPISGHRSVSWYQQTPGQGLQFLFEYFSETQRNKGNFPGRFSGRQFSNSRSEMNVSTLELGDSALYLCASSLQGFSGNTIYFGEGSWLTVV.